Listed below are T cell receptor beta chains from one sample, sequenced in a study of identical twins. TCRdb reanalysed the 5' RACE reads using MiXCR and keeps one entry per CDR3 protein. Of about 470,000 distinct CDR3 sequences in the sample, roughly 26% were seen once. These records were also assigned to another study, of T cells expressing NK-cell markers.

Sequencing used CD4+ T cells sorted from blood. The receptors stem from a woman between 18 and 30 years old in good health. Each CDR3 is given with its conserved first and last residue. The D gene is left open where the match is weak. Clone size, where shown, is once, few, many, or a class for clones that have expanded.

d_call: TRBD1
clone_size: few
j_call: TRBJ2-7
v_call: TRBV20-1
cdr3_aa: CSAANYDRGRYEQYF
cdr3_nt: TGCAGTGCTGCCAACTATGACAGGGGGCGTTACGAGCAGTACTTC

d_call: TRBD1
clone_size: few
j_call: TRBJ1-5
v_call: TRBV28
cdr3_aa: CASLPGTGRDQPQHF
cdr3_nt: TGTGCCAGCCTGCCCGGGACAGGAAGGGATCAGCCCCAGCATTTT

d_call: -
clone_size: -
j_call: TRBJ2-1
v_call: TRBV20-1
cdr3_aa: CSASSPGNFYNEQFF
cdr3_nt: TGCAGTGCTAGTTCCCCCGGGAACTTCTACAATGAGCAGTTCTTC

d_call: TRBD1
clone_size: -
j_call: TRBJ1-3
v_call: TRBV27
cdr3_aa: CASSFRGGGNTIYF
cdr3_nt: TGTGCCAGCAGTTTTAGAGGGGGCGGAAACACCATATATTTT

d_call: TRBD1
clone_size: few
j_call: TRBJ1-4
v_call: TRBV5-1
cdr3_aa: CASSTGPGQGTNEKLFF
cdr3_nt: TGCGCCAGCAGCACAGGACCGGGACAGGGCACTAATGAAAAACTGTTTTTT

d_call: -
clone_size: once
j_call: TRBJ2-1
v_call: TRBV2
cdr3_aa: CASSSTSSRGEQFF
cdr3_nt: TGTGCCAGCAGTAGTACTAGCTCCCGGGGTGAGCAGTTCTTC

d_call: -
clone_size: few
j_call: TRBJ1-2
v_call: TRBV7-9
cdr3_aa: CASSAVQRYGYTF
cdr3_nt: TGTGCCAGCAGCGCCGTACAGCGCTATGGCTACACCTTC

d_call: -
clone_size: -
j_call: TRBJ1-1
v_call: TRBV7-9
cdr3_aa: CASIIGSGGMNTEAFF
cdr3_nt: TGTGCCAGCATCATAGGGTCAGGAGGAATGAACACTGAAGCTTTCTTT

d_call: TRBD2
clone_size: -
j_call: TRBJ2-2
v_call: TRBV2
cdr3_aa: CASRTTSGSRTGELFF
cdr3_nt: TGTGCCAGCAGGACGACTAGCGGGTCTCGAACCGGGGAGCTGTTTTTT

d_call: TRBD2
clone_size: few
j_call: TRBJ2-7
v_call: TRBV5-1
cdr3_aa: CASSLFGLARPYEQYF
cdr3_nt: TGCGCCAGCAGCTTGTTTGGACTAGCGCGACCCTACGAGCAGTACTTC

d_call: -
clone_size: -
j_call: TRBJ2-5
v_call: TRBV4-3
cdr3_aa: CASSQALGLNSGETQYF
cdr3_nt: TGCGCCAGCAGCCAGGCTCTGGGACTCAACTCCGGCGAGACCCAGTACTTC

d_call: TRBD1
clone_size: few
j_call: TRBJ2-2
v_call: TRBV7-2
cdr3_aa: CASSSRTGVDTGELFF
cdr3_nt: TGTGCCAGCAGCTCTAGGACAGGGGTCGACACCGGGGAGCTGTTTTTT

d_call: -
clone_size: -
j_call: TRBJ2-7
v_call: TRBV6-1
cdr3_aa: CASSVLYRAYEQYF
cdr3_nt: TGTGCCAGCAGCGTACTTTACAGGGCCTACGAGCAGTACTTC

d_call: TRBD2
clone_size: -
j_call: TRBJ2-3
v_call: TRBV7-8
cdr3_aa: CASSLVGGRADTQYF
cdr3_nt: TGTGCCAGCAGCTTAGTTGGTGGGAGGGCAGATACGCAGTATTTT

d_call: -
clone_size: -
j_call: TRBJ1-1
v_call: TRBV3-1
cdr3_aa: CASSHPNRYTEAFF
cdr3_nt: TGTGCCAGCAGCCACCCAAACAGGTACACTGAAGCTTTCTTT

d_call: -
clone_size: -
j_call: TRBJ1-2
v_call: TRBV5-1
cdr3_aa: CASSLGTESYGYTF
cdr3_nt: TGCGCCAGCAGCTTGGGGACAGAATCCTATGGCTACACCTTC

d_call: -
clone_size: many
j_call: TRBJ2-1
v_call: TRBV7-2
cdr3_aa: CASSLSLGETQFF
cdr3_nt: TGTGCCAGCAGCTTAAGTTTAGGGGAAACACAGTTCTTC

d_call: -
clone_size: many
j_call: TRBJ2-7
v_call: TRBV5-1
cdr3_aa: CASSHGLLSYEQYF
cdr3_nt: TGCGCCAGCAGCCATGGACTTCTCTCCTACGAGCAGTACTTC